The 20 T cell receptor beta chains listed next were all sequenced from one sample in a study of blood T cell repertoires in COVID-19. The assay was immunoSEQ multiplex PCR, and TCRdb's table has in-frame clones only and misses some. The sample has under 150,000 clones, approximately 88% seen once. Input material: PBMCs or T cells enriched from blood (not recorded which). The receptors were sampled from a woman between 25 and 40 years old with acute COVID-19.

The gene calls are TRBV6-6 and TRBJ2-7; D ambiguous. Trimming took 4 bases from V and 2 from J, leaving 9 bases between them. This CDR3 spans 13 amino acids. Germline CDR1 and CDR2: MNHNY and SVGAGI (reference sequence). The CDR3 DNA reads TGTGCCAGCAGTTCGCACTTAACCTACGAGCAGTACTTC. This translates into CASSSHLTYEQYF.

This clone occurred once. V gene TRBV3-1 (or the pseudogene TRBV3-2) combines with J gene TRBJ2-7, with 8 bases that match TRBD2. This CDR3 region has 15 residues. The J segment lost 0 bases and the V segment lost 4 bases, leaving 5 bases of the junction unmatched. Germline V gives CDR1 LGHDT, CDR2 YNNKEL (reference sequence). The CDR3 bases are TGTGCCAGCAGCCTTAGCGGGGCTAGCTCCTACGAGCAGTACTTC. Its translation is CASSLSGASSYEQYF.

The CDR3 sequence is CASSRAGGNTEAFF. DNA for the CDR3: TGCGCCAGCAGTCGCGCAGGGGGGAACACTGAAGCTTTCTTT. The J gene is TRBJ1-1, the V gene TRBV10-2, with 7 bases matching TRBD1. Germline V CDR1 and CDR2: WSHSY, SAAADI. The V gene end was trimmed by 5 bases and the J gene end by 1 base; junction bases not matched to a gene: 4. The CDR3 has 14 residues.

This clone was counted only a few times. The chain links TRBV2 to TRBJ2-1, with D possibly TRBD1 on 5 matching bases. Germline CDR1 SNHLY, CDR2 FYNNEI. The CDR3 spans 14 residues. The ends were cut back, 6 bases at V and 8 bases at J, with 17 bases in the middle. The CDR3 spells CASSTVRASDEQFF. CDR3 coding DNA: TGTGCCAGCAGCACTGTCAGGGCTTCGGATGAGCAGTTCTTC. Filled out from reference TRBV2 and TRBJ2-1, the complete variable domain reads EPEVTQTPSHQVTQMGQEVILRCVPISNHLYFYWYRQILGQKVEFLVSFYNNEISEKSEIFDDQFSVERPDGSNFTLKIRSTKLEDSAMYFCASSTVRASDEQFFGPGTRLTVL.

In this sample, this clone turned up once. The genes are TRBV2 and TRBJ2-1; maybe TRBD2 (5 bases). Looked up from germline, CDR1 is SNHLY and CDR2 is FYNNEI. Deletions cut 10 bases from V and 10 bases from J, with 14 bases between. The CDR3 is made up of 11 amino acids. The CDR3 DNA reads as TGTGCCACTACGAATCCGGGGGAGCAGTTCTTC. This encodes CATTNPGEQFF.

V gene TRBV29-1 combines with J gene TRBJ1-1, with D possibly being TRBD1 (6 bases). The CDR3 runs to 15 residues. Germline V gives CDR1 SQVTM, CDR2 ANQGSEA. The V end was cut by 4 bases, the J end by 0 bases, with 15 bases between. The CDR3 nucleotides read TGCAGCGTTGGTGAATGGGGGCGAATGAACACTGAAGCTTTCTTT. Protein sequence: CSVGEWGRMNTEAFF.

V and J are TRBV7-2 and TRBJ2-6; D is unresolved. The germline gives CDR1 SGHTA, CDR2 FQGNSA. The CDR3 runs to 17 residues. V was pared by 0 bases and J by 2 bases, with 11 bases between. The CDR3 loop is CASSLAPTSTGANVLTF. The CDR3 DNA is TGTGCCAGCAGCTTAGCCCCGACTTCAACTGGGGCCAACGTCCTGACTTTC.

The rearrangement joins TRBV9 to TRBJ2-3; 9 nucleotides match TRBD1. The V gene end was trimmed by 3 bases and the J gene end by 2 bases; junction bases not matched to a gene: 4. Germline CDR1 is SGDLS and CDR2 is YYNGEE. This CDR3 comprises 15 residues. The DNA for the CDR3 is TGTGCCAGCAGCGCTAGGACAGGGGCCACAGATACGCAGTATTTT. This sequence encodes CASSARTGATDTQYF.

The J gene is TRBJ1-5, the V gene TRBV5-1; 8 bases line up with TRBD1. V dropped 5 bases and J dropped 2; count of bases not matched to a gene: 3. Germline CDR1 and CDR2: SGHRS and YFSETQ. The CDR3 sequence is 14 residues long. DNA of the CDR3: TGCGCCAGCAGACAGGGGGAAGGCAATCAGCCCCAGCATTTT. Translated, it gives CASRQGEGNQPQHF.

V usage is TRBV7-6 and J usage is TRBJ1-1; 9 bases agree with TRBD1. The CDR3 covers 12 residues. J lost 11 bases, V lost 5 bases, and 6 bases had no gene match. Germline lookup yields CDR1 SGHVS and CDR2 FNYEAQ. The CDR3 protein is CASSEDRGEAFF. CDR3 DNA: TGTGCCAGCAGCGAAGACAGGGGGGAGGCTTTCTTT.

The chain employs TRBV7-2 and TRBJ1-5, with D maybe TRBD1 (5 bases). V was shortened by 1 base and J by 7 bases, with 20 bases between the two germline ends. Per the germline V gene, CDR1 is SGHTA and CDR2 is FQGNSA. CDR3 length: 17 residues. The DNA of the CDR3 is TGTGCCAGCAGCTTAGAAGGTGGAGTCAGGGCCGGACAGCCCCAGCATTTT. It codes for CASSLEGGVRAGQPQHF. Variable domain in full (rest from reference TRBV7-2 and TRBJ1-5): GAGVSQSPSNKVTEKGKDVELRCDPISGHTALYWYRQSLGQGLEFLIYFQGNSAPDKSGLPSDRFSAERTGGSVSTLTIQRTQQEDSAVYLCASSLEGGVRAGQPQHFGDGTRLSIL.

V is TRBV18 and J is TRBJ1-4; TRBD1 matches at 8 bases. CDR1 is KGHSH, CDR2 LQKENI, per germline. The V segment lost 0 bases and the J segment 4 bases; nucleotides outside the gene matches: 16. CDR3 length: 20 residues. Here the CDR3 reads CASSPPKKKGETGVNEKLFF. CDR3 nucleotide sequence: TGTGCCAGCTCACCACCCAAAAAAAAAGGAGAGACAGGGGTTAATGAAAAACTGTTTTTT.

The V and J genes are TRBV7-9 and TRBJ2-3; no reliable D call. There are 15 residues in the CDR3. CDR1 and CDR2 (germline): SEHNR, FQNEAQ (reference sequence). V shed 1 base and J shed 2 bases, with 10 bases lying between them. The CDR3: CASSLVSRITDTQYF. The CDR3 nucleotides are TGTGCCAGCAGCTTAGTTTCGCGGATCACAGATACGCAGTATTTT.

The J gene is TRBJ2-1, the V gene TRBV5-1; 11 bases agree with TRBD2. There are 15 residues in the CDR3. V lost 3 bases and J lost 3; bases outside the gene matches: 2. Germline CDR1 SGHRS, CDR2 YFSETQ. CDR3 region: CASSSLAGGYNEQFF. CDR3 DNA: TGCGCCAGCAGCTCTCTAGCGGGAGGCTACAATGAGCAGTTCTTC.

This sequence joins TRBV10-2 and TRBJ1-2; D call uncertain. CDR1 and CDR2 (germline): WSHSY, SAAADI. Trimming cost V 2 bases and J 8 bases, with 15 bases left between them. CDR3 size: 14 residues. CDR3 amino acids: CASSEGFEGVGYTF. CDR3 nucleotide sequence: TGCGCCAGCAGTGAGGGATTTGAGGGCGTAGGCTACACCTTC.

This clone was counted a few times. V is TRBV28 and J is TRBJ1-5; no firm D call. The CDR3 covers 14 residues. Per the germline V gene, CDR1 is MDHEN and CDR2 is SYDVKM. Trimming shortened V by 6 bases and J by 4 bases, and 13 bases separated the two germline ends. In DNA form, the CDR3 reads TGTGCCAGCAGACCCATACGAGCAAATCAGCCCCAGCATTTT. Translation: CASRPIRANQPQHF.

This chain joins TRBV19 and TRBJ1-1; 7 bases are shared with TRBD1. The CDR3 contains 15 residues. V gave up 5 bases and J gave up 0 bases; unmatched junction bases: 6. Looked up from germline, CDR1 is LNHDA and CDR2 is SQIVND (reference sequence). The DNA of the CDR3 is TGTGCCAGTAGTCACAGGACAGGTATGAACACTGAAGCTTTCTTT. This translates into CASSHRTGMNTEAFF.

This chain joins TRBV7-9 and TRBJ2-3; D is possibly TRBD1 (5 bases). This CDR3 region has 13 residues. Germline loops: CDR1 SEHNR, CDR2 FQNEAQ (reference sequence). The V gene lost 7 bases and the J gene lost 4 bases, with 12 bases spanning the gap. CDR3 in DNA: TGTGCCAGCAACGTCGACAGTCCAGATACGCAGTATTTT. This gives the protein CASNVDSPDTQYF. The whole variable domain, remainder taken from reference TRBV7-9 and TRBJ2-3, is DTGVSQNPRHKITKRGQNVTFRCDPISEHNRLYWYRQTLGQGPEFLTYFQNEAQLEKSRLLSDRFSAERPKGSFSTLEIQRTEQGDSAMYLCASNVDSPDTQYFGPGTRLTVL.

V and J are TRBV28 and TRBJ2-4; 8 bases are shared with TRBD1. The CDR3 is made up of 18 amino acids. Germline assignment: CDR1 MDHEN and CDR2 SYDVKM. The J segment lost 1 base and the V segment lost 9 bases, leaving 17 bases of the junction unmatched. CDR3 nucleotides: TGTGCCAGGAACCCGGACAGGGAAGGTTTGGTCGCCAAAAACATTCAGTACTTC. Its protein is CARNPDREGLVAKNIQYF.

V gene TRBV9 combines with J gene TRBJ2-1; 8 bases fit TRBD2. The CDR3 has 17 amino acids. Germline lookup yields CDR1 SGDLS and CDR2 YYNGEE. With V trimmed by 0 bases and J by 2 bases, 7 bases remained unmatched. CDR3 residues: CASSVALSSGTYNEQFF. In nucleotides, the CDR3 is TGTGCCAGCAGCGTAGCTCTAAGTAGCGGGACCTACAATGAGCAGTTCTTC.